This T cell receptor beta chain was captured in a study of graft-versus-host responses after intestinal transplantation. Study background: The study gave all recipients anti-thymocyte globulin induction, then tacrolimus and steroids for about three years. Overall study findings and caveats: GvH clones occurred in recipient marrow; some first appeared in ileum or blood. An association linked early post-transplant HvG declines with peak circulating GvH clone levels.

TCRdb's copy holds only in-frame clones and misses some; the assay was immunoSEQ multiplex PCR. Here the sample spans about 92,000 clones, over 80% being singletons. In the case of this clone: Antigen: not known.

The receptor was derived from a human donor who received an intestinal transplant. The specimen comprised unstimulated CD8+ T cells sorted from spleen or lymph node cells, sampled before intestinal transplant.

The CDR3 sequence is CASSLTSGNYEQYF. The CDR3, as DNA: TGTGCCAGCAGTTTGACTAGCGGGAACTACGAGCAGTACTTC. The J gene is TRBJ2-7, the V gene TRBV28; 11 bases line up with TRBD2. Germline lookup yields CDR1 MDHEN and CDR2 SYDVKM. The CDR3 has 14 amino acids. J gave up 3 bases and V 3 bases, and 1 base lay outside the gene matches. The variable domain in full, with the rest retrieved from reference TRBV28 and TRBJ2-7, is DVKVTQSSRYLVKRTGEKVFLECVQDMDHENMFWYRQDPGLGLRLIYFSYDVKMKEKGDIPEGYSVSREKKERFSLILESASTNQTSMYLCASSLTSGNYEQYFGPGTRLTVT.